The 9 T cell receptor beta chains presented below share a single source sample, sequenced in a study of T-cell reconstitution after alpha-beta-depleted transplantation in children. Construction of the TCRbeta library involved unique molecular identifiers. One entry per CDR3 protein, called by TCRdb with MiXCR from the PCR reads. The table includes some 500,000 distinct CDR3 sequences, over 25% detected once. The sequencing used PBMCs from the stem cell graft donor, collected from the stem cell graft. These receptors were collected from a human donor who donated a stem cell graft to a child with aplastic anemia.

V and J are TRBV29-1 and TRBJ2-4; D remains ambiguous. Germline CDR1 and CDR2: SQVTM and ANQGSEA. Trimming took 0 bases from V and 6 from J, leaving 12 bases between them. The CDR3 is 14 amino acids. CDR3 sequence (DNA): TGCAGCGTTGAAGATTCCCGGGCCCCAAACATTCAGTACTTC. It encodes CSVEDSRAPNIQYF.

This clonotype came up a few times. The gene calls are TRBV15 and TRBJ2-3; TRBD1 aligns across 10 bases. This CDR3 region has 16 residues. The germline V gene has CDR1 LNHNV and CDR2 YYDKDF (reference sequence). V shed 5 bases and J 3 bases; nucleotides not matched to a gene: 8. The CDR3 region is CATSSRDRGRTDTQYF. The CDR3 bases are TGTGCCACCAGCTCCCGGGACAGGGGTCGGACAGATACGCAGTATTTT.

The chain combines TRBV27 with TRBJ2-1, with 13 bases matching TRBD2. Trimming at V came to 4 bases and at J to 4 bases, leaving 7 bases not matched to a gene. Germline CDR1 reads MNHEY; CDR2 reads SMNVEV (reference sequence). The CDR3 runs to 17 residues. The CDR3 region is CASSSGLAGIFYNEQFF. As DNA, the CDR3 is TGTGCCAGCAGTTCGGGACTAGCGGGAATTTTTTACAATGAGCAGTTCTTC.

The gene calls are TRBV20-1 and TRBJ1-2, with 8 bases identical to TRBD1. J lost 3 bases, V lost 5 bases, and 5 bases had no gene match. Germline V gives CDR1 DFQATT, CDR2 SNEGSKA (reference sequence). The CDR3 extends over 13 amino acids. CDR3 in DNA: TGCAGTGCTTCCAGGGGGCCGGACTATGGCTACACCTTC. Translated, it gives CSASRGPDYGYTF.

This clonotype was found a few times. J is TRBJ1-1 and V is TRBV7-9, with D possibly TRBD1 on 5 matching bases. Per the germline V gene, CDR1 is SEHNR and CDR2 is FQNEAQ (reference sequence). There are 15 residues in the CDR3. Trimming pared 6 bases from V and 0 bases from J, leaving 14 bases between. The CDR3 reads CASRGGEGMNTEAFF. The CDR3, as DNA: TGTGCCAGCAGGGGAGGGGAGGGGATGAACACTGAAGCTTTCTTT.

Only a few counts were recorded for this clonotype. As DNA, the CDR3 is TGTGCCAGCTCACCGGGACAGGGGAGGACTAGCGGGCCGAATGAGCAGTTCTTC. Protein: CASSPGQGRTSGPNEQFF. This chain connects TRBV18 to TRBJ2-1, with a tentative D call TRBD2 (11 bases). From germline, CDR1 is KGHSH and CDR2 LQKENI. The V end lost 3 bases, the J end lost 7 bases, and 25 bases lay between the germline ends. The CDR3 covers 18 residues.

This chain joins TRBV6-5 and TRBJ1-1; no definite D call. CDR1 MNHEY and CDR2 SVGAGI come from the germline V gene. V was shortened by 0 bases and J by 7 bases, with 9 bases between the two germline ends. There are 13 residues in the CDR3. This CDR3 reads CASSYSVSSEAFF. The CDR3 nucleotides read TGTGCCAGCAGTTACTCTGTCTCGAGTGAAGCTTTCTTT.

The rearrangement links TRBV6-2 or TRBV6-3 to TRBJ2-1; D remains ambiguous. CDR1 is MNHEY and CDR2 is SVGEGT in the germline V gene. The CDR3 runs to 15 residues. The V gene lost 8 bases and the J gene lost 1 base, with 15 bases spanning the gap. CDR3 protein: CASGSLQRSYNEQFF. In DNA form, the CDR3 reads TGTGCCAGCGGATCGCTCCAGCGATCCTACAATGAGCAGTTCTTC.

This clonotype appeared a few times. The genes are TRBV29-1 and TRBJ2-7; no clear D. Germline assignment: CDR1 SQVTM and CDR2 ANQGSEA. This CDR3 contains 15 residues. Between the trimmed V and J ends, which lost 4 bases and 6 bases, there was a span of 22 bases. The CDR3 spells CSVGKPLSSSLEQYF. In DNA form, the CDR3 reads TGCAGCGTTGGAAAGCCTCTATCGAGTTCCCTCGAGCAGTACTTC.